Presented here are 8 T cell receptor beta chains from one specimen sequenced in a study of CXCR3-negative and CXCR3-positive naive CD8 T cells. It was by 5' RACE with UMI labels that the TRB cDNA libraries were prepared. TCRdb reprocessed the 5' RACE reads, with one entry per CDR3 protein and no DNA. This listing includes 45,000 or so distinct CDR3 sequences. The sequencing input was memory CD8+ T cells from blood. These receptors all come from a human donor in good health. Some clones in this sample may be carry-over from other donors' samples.

This rearrangement joins TRBV6-5 to TRBJ2-7; the TCRdb call, TRBD1, lacks DNA for checking. The germline V gene encodes CDR1 MNHEY and CDR2 SVGAGI. The CDR3 runs to 15 residues. The CDR3 sequence: CASRSSPDRRYEQYF.

J is TRBJ2-7 and V is TRBV29-1; the TCRdb call, TRBD1, lacks DNA for checking. Germline loops: CDR1 SQVTM, CDR2 ANQGSEA. This CDR3 has 15 amino acids. The CDR3 sequence is CSVEDRGGPPYEQYF.

The rearrangement uses TRBV11-2 and TRBJ2-3; TCRdb designates TRBD1, a call that cannot be tested without DNA. The CDR3 length is 17 residues. Germline V gene lookup returns CDR1 SGHAT and CDR2 FQNNGV. The CDR3 region is CASSLDPGTGRSDTQYF.

This clonotype is labeled medium-sized based on frequency. V and J are TRBV6-2 or TRBV6-3 and TRBJ2-4. Germline V gives CDR1 MNHEY, CDR2 SVGEGT. The CDR3 runs to 14 residues. CDR3 in amino acids: CASSYSTSSDIQYF.

The chain recombines TRBV28 with TRBJ2-7. The CDR3 spans 13 residues. The V gene's germline CDR1 is MDHEN and CDR2 SYDVKM. CDR3 residues: CASSLEAWYEQYF.

The rearrangement links TRBV29-1 to TRBJ2-6. Germline CDR1 reads SQVTM; CDR2 reads ANQGSEA. This CDR3 comprises 14 residues. The CDR3 loop reads CSVEGDSGANVLTF.

The genes are TRBV30 and TRBJ1-1; TCRdb selects TRBD1, and the lack of DNA leaves this call unchecked. This CDR3 comprises 13 residues. CDR1 is GTSNPN and CDR2 is SVGIG in the germline V gene (reference sequence). The CDR3: CAWSRTQNTEAFF.

V gene TRBV7-3 combines with J gene TRBJ2-3. The CDR3 runs to 15 residues. CDR1 and CDR2 (germline): SGHTA, FQGTGA. This chain's CDR3 is CASSLAGASTDTQYF.